This is a list of T cell receptor beta chains from one sample in a study of T cell repertoires in cytomegalovirus infection. Using its own MiXCR run on the reads, TCRdb lists one record per CDR3 protein. The sample comprises 85,000 to 130,000 distinct CDR3 sequences, around 22% of which are singletons, and about two fifths rests with the top ten. Sequenced: CD8+ T cells from PBMCs. All receptors derive from a human donor in good health (CMV status not recorded). Some clones in this sample may be carry-over from other donors' samples. Each CDR3 is given with its conserved first and last residue. The D gene is left open where the match is weak. Size is omitted from some rows. Given values are once, few, many or a class for expanded clones.

clone_size: many; j_call: TRBJ2-5; v_call: TRBV7-2; cdr3_length: 14; d_call: TRBD2; cdr3_aa: CASSVGLVQETQYF; cdr3_nt: TGTGCCAGCAGCGTAGGACTAGTCCAAGAGACCCAGTACTTC
clone_size: .; j_call: TRBJ2-2; v_call: TRBV7-6; cdr3_length: 15; d_call: .; cdr3_aa: CASKAFLANTGELFF; cdr3_nt: TGTGCCAGCAAAGCTTTCCTGGCGAACACCGGGGAGCTGTTTTTT
clone_size: few; j_call: TRBJ2-7; v_call: TRBV27; cdr3_length: 15; d_call: .; cdr3_aa: CASSLSGGPPYEQYF; cdr3_nt: TGTGCCAGCAGTTTATCGGGGGGTCCCCCCTACGAGCAGTACTTC
clone_size: many; j_call: TRBJ2-1; v_call: TRBV7-3; cdr3_length: 14; d_call: .; cdr3_aa: CASSSGTGYNEQFF; cdr3_nt: TGTGCCAGCAGCTCCGGGACGGGGTACAATGAGCAGTTCTTC
clone_size: .; j_call: TRBJ2-1; v_call: TRBV4-3; cdr3_length: 13; d_call: .; cdr3_aa: CASSQGIEFEQFF; cdr3_nt: TGCGCCAGCAGCCAAGGTATTGAGTTTGAGCAGTTCTTC
clone_size: .; j_call: TRBJ1-2; v_call: TRBV6-1; cdr3_length: 15; d_call: TRBD1; cdr3_aa: CAIARTGEGSVGYTF; cdr3_nt: TGTGCCATCGCCAGAACAGGGGAAGGATCAGTTGGCTACACCTTC
clone_size: many; j_call: TRBJ1-2; v_call: TRBV7-2; cdr3_length: 14; d_call: .; cdr3_aa: CASSLAGQGIDYTF; cdr3_nt: TGTGCCAGCAGCTTAGCGGGCCAGGGTATTGACTACACCTTC
clone_size: .; j_call: TRBJ1-1; v_call: TRBV4-3; cdr3_length: 14; d_call: .; cdr3_aa: CASSLERQNTEAFF; cdr3_nt: TGCGCCAGCAGCCTTGAAAGACAGAACACTGAAGCTTTCTTT
clone_size: many; j_call: TRBJ2-1; v_call: TRBV6-1; cdr3_length: 13; d_call: .; cdr3_aa: CASSEAEYNEQFF; cdr3_nt: TGTGCCAGCAGTGAAGCGGAGTACAATGAGCAGTTCTTC
clone_size: many; j_call: TRBJ2-1; v_call: TRBV28; cdr3_length: 16; d_call: TRBD2; cdr3_aa: CASMGLAGVIHNEQFF; cdr3_nt: TGTGCCAGCATGGGGCTAGCGGGAGTCATCCACAATGAGCAGTTCTTC
clone_size: few; j_call: TRBJ1-5; v_call: TRBV19; cdr3_length: 15; d_call: .; cdr3_aa: CASSILPRSNQPQHF; cdr3_nt: TGTGCCAGTAGTATTCTTCCGAGGAGCAATCAGCCCCAGCATTTT
clone_size: few; j_call: TRBJ1-1; v_call: TRBV20-1; cdr3_length: 12; d_call: .; cdr3_aa: CSAGLGAAEAFF; cdr3_nt: TGCAGTGCTGGTTTGGGGGCTGCTGAAGCTTTCTTT
clone_size: many; j_call: TRBJ1-1; v_call: TRBV13; cdr3_length: 13; d_call: .; cdr3_aa: CATEGSPGTEAFF; cdr3_nt: TGTGCCACCGAGGGCTCTCCTGGGACTGAAGCTTTCTTT
clone_size: .; j_call: TRBJ2-6; v_call: TRBV7-6; cdr3_length: 18; d_call: .; cdr3_aa: CASSFTTAKYSGANVLTF; cdr3_nt: TGTGCCAGCAGCTTTACCACTGCCAAATACTCTGGGGCCAACGTCCTGACTTTC
clone_size: .; j_call: TRBJ2-5; v_call: TRBV19; cdr3_length: 14; d_call: TRBD2; cdr3_aa: CASSERGSGETQYF; cdr3_nt: TGTGCCAGTAGTGAGCGGGGGTCGGGAGAGACCCAGTACTTC
clone_size: .; j_call: TRBJ2-3; v_call: TRBV5-1; cdr3_length: 15; d_call: TRBD2; cdr3_aa: CASSTLAPPADTQYF; cdr3_nt: TGCGCCAGCAGCACACTAGCGCCTCCCGCAGATACGCAGTATTTT
clone_size: few; j_call: TRBJ2-7; v_call: TRBV5-5; cdr3_length: 15; d_call: .; cdr3_aa: CASSLALGLSYEQYF; cdr3_nt: TGTGCCAGCAGCTTGGCCCTTGGTTTGTCCTACGAGCAGTACTTC
clone_size: .; j_call: TRBJ1-5; v_call: TRBV4-3; cdr3_length: 15; d_call: .; cdr3_aa: CASSLGASSNQPQHF; cdr3_nt: TGCGCCAGCAGCCTTGGAGCCAGCAGCAATCAGCCCCAGCATTTT
clone_size: .; j_call: TRBJ2-7; v_call: TRBV9; cdr3_length: 14; d_call: TRBD1; cdr3_aa: CASSVGTGRHEQYF; cdr3_nt: TGTGCCAGCAGCGTAGGGACAGGGCGCCACGAGCAGTACTTC
clone_size: .; j_call: TRBJ2-1; v_call: TRBV6-5; cdr3_length: 16; d_call: .; cdr3_aa: CASSYSWASSYNEQFF; cdr3_nt: TGTGCCAGCAGTTACTCATGGGCGAGCTCCTACAATGAGCAGTTCTTC
clone_size: few; j_call: TRBJ2-5; v_call: TRBV7-8; cdr3_length: 14; d_call: .; cdr3_aa: CASGIDTTYETQYF; cdr3_nt: TGTGCCAGCGGAATCGACACGACGTATGAGACCCAGTACTTC
clone_size: .; j_call: TRBJ2-6; v_call: TRBV29-1; cdr3_length: 15; d_call: TRBD2; cdr3_aa: CSVAPRGDGANVLTF; cdr3_nt: TGCAGCGTTGCCCCCCGGGGGGATGGGGCCAACGTCCTGACTTTC
clone_size: few; j_call: TRBJ2-4; v_call: TRBV7-8; cdr3_length: 12; d_call: .; cdr3_aa: CASRGDTGIQYF; cdr3_nt: TGTGCCAGCAGGGGTGACACAGGGATTCAGTACTTC
clone_size: .; j_call: TRBJ1-1; v_call: TRBV19; cdr3_length: 11; d_call: .; cdr3_aa: CASTLGGEAFF; cdr3_nt: TGTGCCAGTACCCTGGGGGGGGAAGCTTTCTTT